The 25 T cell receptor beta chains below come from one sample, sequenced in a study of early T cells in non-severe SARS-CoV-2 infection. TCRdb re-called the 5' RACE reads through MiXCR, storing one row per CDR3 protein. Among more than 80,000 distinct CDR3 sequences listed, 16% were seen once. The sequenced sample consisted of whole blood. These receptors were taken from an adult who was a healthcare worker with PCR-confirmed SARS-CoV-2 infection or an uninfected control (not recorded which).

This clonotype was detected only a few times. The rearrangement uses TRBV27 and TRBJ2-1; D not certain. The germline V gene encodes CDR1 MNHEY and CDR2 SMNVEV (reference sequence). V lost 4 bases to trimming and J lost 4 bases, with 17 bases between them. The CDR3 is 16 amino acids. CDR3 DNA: TGTGCCAGCAGTTCGATTACCCGTACTATTTACAATGAGCAGTTCTTC. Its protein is CASSSITRTIYNEQFF.

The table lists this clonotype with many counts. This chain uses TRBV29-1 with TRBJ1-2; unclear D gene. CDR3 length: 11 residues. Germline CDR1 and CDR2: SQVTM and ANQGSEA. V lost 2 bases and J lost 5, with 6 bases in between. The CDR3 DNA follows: TGCAGCGTTGAATATGGGTATGGCTACACCTTC. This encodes CSVEYGYGYTF. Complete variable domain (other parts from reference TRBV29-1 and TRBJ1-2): SAVISQKPSRDICQRGTSLTIQCQVDSQVTMMFWYRQQPGQSLTLIATANQGSEATYESGFVIDKFPISRPNLTFSTLTVSNMSPEDSSIYLCSVEYGYGYTFGSGTRLTVV.

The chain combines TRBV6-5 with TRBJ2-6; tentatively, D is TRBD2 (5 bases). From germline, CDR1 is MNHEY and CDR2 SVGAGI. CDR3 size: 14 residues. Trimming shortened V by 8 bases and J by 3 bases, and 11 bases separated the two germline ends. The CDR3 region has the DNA TGTGCCAGCGCACGGAGGAATGGGGCCAACGTCCTGACTTTC. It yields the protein CASARRNGANVLTF.

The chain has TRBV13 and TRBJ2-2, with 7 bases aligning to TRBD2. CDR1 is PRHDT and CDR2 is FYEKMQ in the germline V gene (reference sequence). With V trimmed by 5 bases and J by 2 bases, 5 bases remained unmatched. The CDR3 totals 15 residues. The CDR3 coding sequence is TGTGCCAGCAGCGCGGGGACTACCAACACCGGGGAGCTGTTTTTT. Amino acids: CASSAGTTNTGELFF.

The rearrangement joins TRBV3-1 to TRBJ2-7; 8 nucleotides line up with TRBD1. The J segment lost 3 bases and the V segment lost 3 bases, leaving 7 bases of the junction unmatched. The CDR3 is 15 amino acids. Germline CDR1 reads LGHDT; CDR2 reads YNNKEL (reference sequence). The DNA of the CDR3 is TGTGCCAGCAGCCATCCCGGACAGGGCTTCTACGAGCAGTACTTC. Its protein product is CASSHPGQGFYEQYF.

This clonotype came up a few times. CDR3 sequence: CASNIAGGPETQYF. Written as DNA, the CDR3 is TGTGCCAGCAACATAGCGGGAGGCCCCGAGACCCAGTACTTC. The chain has TRBV28 and TRBJ2-5, with 10 bases aligning to TRBD2. J lost 5 bases, V lost 7 bases, and 7 bases had no gene match. The germline V gene encodes CDR1 MDHEN and CDR2 SYDVKM. The CDR3 length is 14 residues.

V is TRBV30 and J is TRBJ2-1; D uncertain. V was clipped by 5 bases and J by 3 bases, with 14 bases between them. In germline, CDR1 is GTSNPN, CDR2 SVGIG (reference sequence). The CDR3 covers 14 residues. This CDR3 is CAWVGGGIYNEQFF. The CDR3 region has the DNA TGTGCCTGGGTTGGCGGCGGAATCTACAATGAGCAGTTCTTC.

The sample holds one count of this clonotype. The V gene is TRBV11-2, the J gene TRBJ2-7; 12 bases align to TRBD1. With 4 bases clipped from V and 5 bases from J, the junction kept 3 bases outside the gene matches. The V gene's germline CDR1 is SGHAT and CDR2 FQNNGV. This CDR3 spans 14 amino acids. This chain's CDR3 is CASSSRDRGHEQYF. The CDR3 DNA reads TGTGCCAGCAGCTCCAGGGACAGGGGGCACGAGCAGTACTTC.

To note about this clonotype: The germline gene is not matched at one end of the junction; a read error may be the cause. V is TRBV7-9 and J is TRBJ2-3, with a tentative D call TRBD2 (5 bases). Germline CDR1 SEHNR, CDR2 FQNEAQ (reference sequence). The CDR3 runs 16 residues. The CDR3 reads CVSSLRGRGSTDTQYF. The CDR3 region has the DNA TGTGTCAGCAGCTTAAGAGGTCGCGGGAGCACAGATACGCAGTATTTT.

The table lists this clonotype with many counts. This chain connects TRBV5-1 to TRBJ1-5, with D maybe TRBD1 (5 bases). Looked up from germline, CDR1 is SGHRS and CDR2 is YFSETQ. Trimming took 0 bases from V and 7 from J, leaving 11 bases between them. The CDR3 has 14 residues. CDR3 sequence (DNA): TGCGCCAGCAGCTTGGAGGCAGGGAGCCAGCCCCAGCATTTT. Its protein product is CASSLEAGSQPQHF.

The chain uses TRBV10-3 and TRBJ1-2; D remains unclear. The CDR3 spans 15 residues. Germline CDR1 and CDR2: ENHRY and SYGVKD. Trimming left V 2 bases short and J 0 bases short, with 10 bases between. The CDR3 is CAISEGVPANYGYTF. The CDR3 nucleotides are TGTGCCATCAGTGAGGGGGTACCCGCTAACTATGGCTACACCTTC.

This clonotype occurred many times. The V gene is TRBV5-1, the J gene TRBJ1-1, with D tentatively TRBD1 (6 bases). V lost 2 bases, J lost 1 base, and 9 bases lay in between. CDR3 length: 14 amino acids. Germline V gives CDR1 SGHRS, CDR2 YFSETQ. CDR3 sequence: CASSFMDRNTEAFF. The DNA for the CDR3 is TGCGCCAGCAGCTTTATGGACAGGAACACTGAAGCTTTCTTT. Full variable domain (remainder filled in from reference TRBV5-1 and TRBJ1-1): KAGVTQTPRYLIKTRGQQVTLSCSPISGHRSVSWYQQTPGQGLQFLFEYFSETQRNKGNFPGRFSGRQFSNSRSEMNVSTLELGDSALYLCASSFMDRNTEAFFGQGTRLTVV.

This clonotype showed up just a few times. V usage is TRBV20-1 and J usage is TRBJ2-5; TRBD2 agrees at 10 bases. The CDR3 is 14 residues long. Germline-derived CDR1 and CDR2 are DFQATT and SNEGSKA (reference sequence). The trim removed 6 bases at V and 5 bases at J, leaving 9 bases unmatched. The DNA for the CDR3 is TGCAGTGCCCCCCAGCGGGGGGGCTCTGAGACCCAGTACTTC. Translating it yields CSAPQRGGSETQYF.

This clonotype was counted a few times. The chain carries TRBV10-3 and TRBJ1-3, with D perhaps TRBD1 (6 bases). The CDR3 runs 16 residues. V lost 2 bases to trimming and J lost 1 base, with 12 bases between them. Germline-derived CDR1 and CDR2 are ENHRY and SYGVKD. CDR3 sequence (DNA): TGTGCCATCAGTGAGGCCATAGGGGGATCTGGAAACACCATATATTTT. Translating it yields CAISEAIGGSGNTIYF.

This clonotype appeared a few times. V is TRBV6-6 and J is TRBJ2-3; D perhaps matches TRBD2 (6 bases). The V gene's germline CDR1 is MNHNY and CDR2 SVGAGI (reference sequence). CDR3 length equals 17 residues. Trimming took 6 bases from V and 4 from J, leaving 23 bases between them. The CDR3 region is CASRRLSSSVGSDTQYF. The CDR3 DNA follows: TGTGCCAGCAGACGCCTTTCCTCTAGCGTGGGCTCAGATACGCAGTATTTT.

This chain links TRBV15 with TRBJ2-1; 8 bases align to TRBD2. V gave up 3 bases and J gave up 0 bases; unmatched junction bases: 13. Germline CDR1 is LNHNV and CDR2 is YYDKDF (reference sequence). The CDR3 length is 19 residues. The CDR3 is CATSRDPTSGPGSYNEQFF. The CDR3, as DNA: TGTGCCACCAGCAGGGACCCAACTAGCGGCCCCGGCTCCTACAATGAGCAGTTCTTC.

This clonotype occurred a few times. This CDR3 is CASSYDSTSGPSYEQYF. The CDR3 DNA reads TGTGCCAGCAGTTACGATTCCACTAGCGGGCCCTCCTACGAGCAGTACTTC. The chain joins TRBV6-2 or TRBV6-3 to TRBJ2-7, with TRBD2 matching 9 bases. The CDR3 length is 17 residues. CDR1 and CDR2 from the germline V gene are MNHEY and SVGEGT. J gave up 0 bases and V 2 bases, and 8 bases lay outside the gene matches.

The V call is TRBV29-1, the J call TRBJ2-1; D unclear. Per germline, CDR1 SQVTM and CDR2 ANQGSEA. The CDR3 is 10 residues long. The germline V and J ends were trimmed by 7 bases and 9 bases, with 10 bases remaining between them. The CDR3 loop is CSAAVGEQFF. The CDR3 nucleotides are TGCAGCGCCGCAGTCGGTGAGCAGTTCTTC.

Here the CDR3 DNA reads TGTGCCAGCACCTCTCGGCAGCTCAATCAGCCCCAGCATTTT. The encoded protein is CASTSRQLNQPQHF. The V and J genes are TRBV6-2 or TRBV6-3 and TRBJ1-5, with no clear D. V dropped 7 bases and J dropped 3 bases, with 13 bases sitting between them. Germline assignment: CDR1 MNHEY and CDR2 SVGEGT. The CDR3 spans 14 residues.

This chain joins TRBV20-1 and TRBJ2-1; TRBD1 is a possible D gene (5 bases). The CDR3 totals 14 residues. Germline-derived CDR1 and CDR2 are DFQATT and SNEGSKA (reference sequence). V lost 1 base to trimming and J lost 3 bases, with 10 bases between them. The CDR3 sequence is CSARGQFDYNEQFF. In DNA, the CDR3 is TGCAGTGCTAGAGGACAGTTTGACTACAATGAGCAGTTCTTC.

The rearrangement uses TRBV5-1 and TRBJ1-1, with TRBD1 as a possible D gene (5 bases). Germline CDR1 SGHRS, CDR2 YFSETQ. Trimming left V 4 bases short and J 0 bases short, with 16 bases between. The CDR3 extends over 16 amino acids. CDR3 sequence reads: CASSRRQWGVNTEAFF. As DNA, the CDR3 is TGCGCCAGCAGCCGACGACAGTGGGGGGTGAACACTGAAGCTTTCTTT.

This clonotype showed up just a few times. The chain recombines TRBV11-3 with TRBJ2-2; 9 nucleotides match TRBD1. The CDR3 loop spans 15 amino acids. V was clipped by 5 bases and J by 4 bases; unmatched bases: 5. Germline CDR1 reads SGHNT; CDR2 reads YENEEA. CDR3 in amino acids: CASSVDRGTTGELFF. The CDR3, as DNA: TGTGCCAGCAGCGTTGACAGGGGGACCACCGGGGAGCTGTTTTTT. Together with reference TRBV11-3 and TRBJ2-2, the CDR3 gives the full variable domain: EAGVVQSPRYKIIEKKQPVAFWCNPISGHNTLYWYLQNLGQGPELLIRYENEEAVDDSQLPKDRFSAERLKGVDSTLKIQPAELGDSAVYLCASSVDRGTTGELFFGEGSRLTVL.

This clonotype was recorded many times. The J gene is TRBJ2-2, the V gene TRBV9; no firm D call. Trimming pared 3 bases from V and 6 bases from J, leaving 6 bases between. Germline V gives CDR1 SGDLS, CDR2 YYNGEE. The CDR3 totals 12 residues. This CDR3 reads CASSETAGELFF. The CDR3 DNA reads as TGTGCCAGCAGCGAGACCGCCGGGGAGCTGTTTTTT.

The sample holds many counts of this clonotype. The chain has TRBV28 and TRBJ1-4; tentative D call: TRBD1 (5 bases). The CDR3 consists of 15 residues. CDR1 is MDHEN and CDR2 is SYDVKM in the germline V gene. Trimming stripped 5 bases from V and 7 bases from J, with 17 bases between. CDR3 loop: CASSLTGDGTEKLFF. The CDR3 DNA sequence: TGTGCCAGCAGTCTCACCGGGGACGGCACTGAAAAACTGTTTTTT.

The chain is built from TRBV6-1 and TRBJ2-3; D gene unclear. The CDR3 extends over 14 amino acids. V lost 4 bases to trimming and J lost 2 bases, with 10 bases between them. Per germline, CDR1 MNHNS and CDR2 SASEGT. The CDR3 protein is CASSGNDFTDTQYF. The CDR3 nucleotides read TGTGCCAGCAGTGGTAATGACTTCACAGATACGCAGTATTTT.